This TCR beta chain was found in a study of vaccination effects on CD4 cells after COVID-19. The ViraFEST assay expanded antigen-specific CD4+ T cells with viral peptide pools before sequencing. Culture lasted about ten days before CD4+ T cell isolation. Subjects were given two BNT162b2 or mRNA-1273 vaccine doses. Nucleocapsid antibody tests were negative, and the vaccine recipients had no prior SARS-CoV-2 infection. Clones were read by immunoSEQ multiplex PCR, and TCRdb kept only the in-frame ones, dropping some. The table includes some 30,000 clones, just under 75% detected once. With regard to this clone: Antigen specificity is unknown.

This clonotype originated in a human donor who received a COVID-19 vaccine. The sequencing used CD4+ T cells from PBMCs cultured with HCoV-229E spike peptides, collected after COVID-19 vaccination.

The chain's CDR3 is CASSFGDSSELFF. The CDR3 nucleotides read TGTGCCAGCAGCTTTGGGGATAGTTCGGAGCTGTTTTTT. The chain employs TRBV7-9 and TRBJ2-2; no reliable D call. Trimming pared 3 bases from V and 10 bases from J, leaving 12 bases between. Germline values: CDR1 SEHNR, CDR2 FQNEAQ (reference sequence). CDR3 length: 13 residues.